This T cell receptor beta chain was identified during a study of cytomegalovirus exposure and HLA in healthy donors. Clones were read by immunoSEQ multiplex PCR, and TCRdb kept only the in-frame ones, dropping some. Of fewer than 150,000 clones in the sample, about 90% are singletons; the top ten hold around 8%. Sample: PBMCs. This sequence originates from a woman in her late teens or twenties in good health and CMV-seropositive.

CDR3 DNA: TGTGCCCAAAGGCAGGGGGCAGTGGCCAAAAACATTCAGTACTTC. Translation: CAQRQGAVAKNIQYF. The chain combines TRBV5-3 with TRBJ2-4, with 8 bases identical to TRBD1. TRBV5-3 is classed as an ORF, of uncertain function. The CDR3 has 15 amino acids. V was clipped by 10 bases and J by 1 base; unmatched bases: 10.